The 15 T cell receptor beta chains given below trace back to one sample, sequenced in a study of control samples from healthy donors and cancer patients. Clones were read by immunoSEQ multiplex PCR, and TCRdb kept only the in-frame ones, dropping some. Altogether under 150,000 clones are present, around 88% being singletons, with the ten largest covering roughly 3.2%. The source material was blood. The receptors were sampled from a middle-aged man in good health.

The V call is TRBV9, the J call TRBJ1-3; D is ambiguous. Trimming removed 0 bases at V and 0 bases at J, with 16 bases between. Germline V gene sequence: CDR1 SGDLS, CDR2 YYNGEE. CDR3 length: 18 residues. CDR3 DNA: TGTGCCAGCAGCGTAGATCGGGGTTCGGAAGACTCTGGAAACACCATATATTTT. This codes for CASSVDRGSEDSGNTIYF.

V and J are TRBV3-1 (or the pseudogene TRBV3-2) and TRBJ1-2; D is perhaps TRBD1 (5 bases). The germline V and J ends were trimmed by 3 bases and 1 base, with 12 bases remaining between them. This CDR3 contains 15 residues. Germline CDR1 is LGHDT and CDR2 is YNNKEL (reference sequence). The CDR3 bases are TGTGCCAGCAGCCACCCCGGGACGAGTAACTATGGCTACACCTTC. It yields the protein CASSHPGTSNYGYTF.

This clone was detected only once. The chain uses TRBV24-1 and TRBJ1-5; D unclear. This CDR3 region has 12 residues. Between the trimmed V and J ends, which lost 4 bases and 3 bases, there was a span of 3 bases. CDR1 and CDR2 from the germline V gene are KGHDR and SFDVKD. In nucleotides, the CDR3 is TGTGCCACCAGTGACAACAATCAGCCCCAGCATTTT. As protein: CATSDNNQPQHF.

V usage is TRBV5-4 and J usage is TRBJ1-5; D is unresolved. V was pared by 0 bases and J by 2 bases, with 6 bases between. Germline V gene lookup returns CDR1 SGHNT and CDR2 YYREEE (reference sequence). The CDR3 contains 14 residues. The chain's CDR3 is CASSLVGGNQPQHF. The DNA of the CDR3 is TGTGCCAGCAGCTTGGTTGGTGGCAATCAGCCCCAGCATTTT.

The chain uses TRBV11-2 and TRBJ1-6; tentative D call: TRBD1 (5 bases). Trimming removed 6 bases at V and 8 bases at J, with 20 bases between. The CDR3 contains 16 residues. CDR1 and CDR2 from the germline V gene are SGHAT and FQNNGV. CDR3 in amino acids: CASSERQFMGDSPLHF. The CDR3 bases are TGTGCCAGCAGTGAAAGACAGTTCATGGGGGATTCACCCCTCCACTTT.

The chain has TRBV20-1 and TRBJ2-7; D call uncertain. Germline V lookup: CDR1 DFQATT, CDR2 SNEGSKA (reference sequence). This CDR3 spans 12 amino acids. V was shortened by 3 bases and J by 4 bases, with 10 bases between the two germline ends. CDR3 nucleotides: TGCAGTGCTAGTCCTGGAGCTTACGAGCAGTACTTC. It yields the protein CSASPGAYEQYF.

The V and J genes are TRBV13 and TRBJ1-4; 10 bases fit TRBD1. J gave up 7 bases and V 2 bases, and 4 bases lay outside the gene matches. Per germline, CDR1 PRHDT and CDR2 FYEKMQ (reference sequence). CDR3 length: 15 amino acids. CDR3: CASSLRDRGGEKLFF. The CDR3, as DNA: TGTGCCAGCAGCTTAAGGGACAGGGGAGGTGAAAAACTGTTTTTT.

The rearrangement links TRBV19 to TRBJ2-7, with 8 bases aligning to TRBD1. With V trimmed by 4 bases and J by 4 bases, 6 bases remained unmatched. In germline, CDR1 is LNHDA, CDR2 SQIVND (reference sequence). The CDR3 sequence is 14 residues long. CDR3 sequence (DNA): TGTGCCAGTAGTAGTGCAGGGGGCGCGTACGAGCAGTACTTC. Residues: CASSSAGGAYEQYF.

CDR3 sequence (DNA): TGTGCCATCCGTGGGGGGGGCCCCACCGGGGAGCTGTTTTTT. This codes for CAIRGGGPTGELFF. The chain links TRBV2 to TRBJ2-2; D is perhaps TRBD2 (7 bases). Germline lookup yields CDR1 SNHLY and CDR2 FYNNEI. There are 14 residues in the CDR3. Trimming removed 10 bases from V and 4 bases from J, with 16 bases in between.

This rearrangement joins TRBV5-6 to TRBJ1-1; TRBD1 aligns across 8 bases. The germline V gene has CDR1 SGHDT and CDR2 YYEEEE. The J segment lost 5 bases and the V segment lost 4 bases, leaving 13 bases of the junction unmatched. The CDR3 extends over 16 amino acids. CDR3 residues: CASSLRGQGMGTEAFF. CDR3 DNA sequence: TGTGCCAGCAGCCTCCGAGGACAGGGAATGGGGACTGAAGCTTTCTTT.

V is TRBV2 and J is TRBJ2-7, with D possibly TRBD1 on 6 matching bases. The CDR3 sequence is 13 residues long. V shed 5 bases and J shed 6 bases, with 14 bases lying between them. Germline loops: CDR1 SNHLY, CDR2 FYNNEI. The DNA for the CDR3 is TGTGCCAGCAGTACCTACAGGGCCCTCGAGCAGTACTTC. Translated: CASSTYRALEQYF.

The chain uses TRBV6-5 and TRBJ2-1; 10 bases match TRBD1. The germline CDR1 and CDR2 sequences are MNHEY and SVGAGI. The J segment lost 4 bases and the V segment lost 6 bases, leaving 6 bases of the junction unmatched. The CDR3 length is 15 residues. CDR3 amino acids: CASSTDRGTYNEQFF. Written as DNA, the CDR3 is TGTGCCAGCAGCACGGACAGGGGGACTTACAATGAGCAGTTCTTC.

V is TRBV19 and J is TRBJ2-3, with 7 bases matching TRBD2. Germline CDR1 and CDR2: LNHDA and SQIVND (reference sequence). The V and J ends lost 3 bases and 5 bases, in that order; junction bases with no gene match: 2. The length of the CDR3 is 13 residues. This chain's CDR3 is CASSMGREDTQYF. CDR3 bases: TGTGCCAGTAGTATGGGGAGGGAAGATACGCAGTATTTT.

The V call is TRBV5-1, the J call TRBJ1-4, with D tentatively TRBD1 (5 bases). Germline CDR1 and CDR2: SGHRS and YFSETQ. Trimming shortened V by 4 bases and J by 6 bases, and 16 bases separated the two germline ends. The CDR3 sequence is 15 residues long. The CDR3 spells CASSLLVGGDEKLFF. The CDR3 DNA sequence: TGCGCCAGCAGCCTGCTGGTCGGGGGAGATGAAAAACTGTTTTTT.

This chain connects TRBV27 to TRBJ1-3; TRBD1 is a possible D gene (6 bases). The CDR3 is 15 amino acids. V lost 4 bases, J lost 0 bases, and 10 bases lay in between. Germline CDR1 is MNHEY and CDR2 is SMNVEV (reference sequence). CDR3 loop: CASSSRGHSGNTIYF. CDR3 nucleotides: TGTGCCAGCAGTTCCAGGGGACACTCTGGAAACACCATATATTTT.